These 19 T cell receptor beta chains originate from one sample sequenced in a study of T-cell memory formation after mild COVID-19 (dated by TCRdb to the early 2020s). The library relied on 5' RACE. The listed sequencing device is Illumina NovaSeq 6000. The raw public reads went through TCRdb reprocessing: fastp at Q25, MiXCR clone calling, in-frame beta chains kept. Every entry covers one CDR3 protein and lists the most common genes and DNA from its rows. The sample table lists approximately 490,000 distinct CDR3 sequences, about a fifth of them with a count of one. Together, the top ten hold under 15% of the sample. Sample: PBMCs or a T cell subset sorted from them (not recorded which). The receptor set was obtained from an adult woman who had mild COVID-19 (a few samples of this study predate the infection). The sample titles of this study are shuffled in the database, so cell type and time point are left out; the donor was told from shared clones.

This chain connects TRBV18 to TRBJ2-1, with D uncertain. The CDR3 contains 13 residues. Germline CDR1 KGHSH, CDR2 LQKENI. Trimming shortened V by 6 bases and J by 5 bases, and 11 bases separated the two germline ends. CDR3 residues: CASSPRVNNEQFF. CDR3 nucleotide sequence: TGTGCCAGCTCCCCTAGAGTCAACAATGAGCAGTTCTTC.

This clonotype was seen a few times. The chain recombines TRBV7-9 with TRBJ2-5; 9 bases line up with TRBD1. Trimming cost V 4 bases and J 7 bases; bases outside gene matches: 10. This CDR3 spans 15 amino acids. CDR1 and CDR2 (germline): SEHNR, FQNEAQ (reference sequence). CDR3 coding DNA: TGTGCCAGCAGCTCCGGGACAGGGCCTTTAGGGACCCAGTACTTC. Translated, it gives CASSSGTGPLGTQYF.

This clonotype was seen a few times. V and J are TRBV5-6 and TRBJ1-1, with TRBD1 identical over 8 bases. In germline, CDR1 is SGHDT, CDR2 YYEEEE. The trim removed 3 bases at V and 4 bases at J, leaving 5 bases unmatched. CDR3 length: 14 residues. CDR3 coding DNA: TGTGCCAGCAGCTATGGACAGGGCCTCACTGAAGCTTTCTTT. It encodes CASSYGQGLTEAFF.

This clonotype occurred a few times. The V call is TRBV7-2, the J call TRBJ1-1; no clear D gene. Germline V CDR1 and CDR2: SGHTA, FQGNSA. The CDR3 is 13 residues long. V was clipped by 3 bases and J by 1 base, with 6 bases between them. CDR3 nucleotides: TGTGCCAGCAGCTTTCAGGCGAACACTGAAGCTTTCTTT. Protein: CASSFQANTEAFF.

The gene calls are TRBV7-9 and TRBJ2-7, with no clear D. Deletions cut 3 bases from V and 5 bases from J, with 11 bases between. The CDR3 is 13 residues long. Germline V gives CDR1 SEHNR, CDR2 FQNEAQ (reference sequence). CDR3 DNA: TGTGCCAGCAGCTTTTCGGGCCGAAACGAGCAGTACTTC. It translates to CASSFSGRNEQYF.

The J gene is TRBJ2-7, the V gene TRBV9; the match to TRBD1 covers 11 bases. The CDR3 extends over 16 amino acids. Trimming at V came to 4 bases and at J to 4 bases, leaving 10 bases not matched to a gene. The germline V gene has CDR1 SGDLS and CDR2 YYNGEE. Here the CDR3 DNA reads TGTGCCAGCAGCTTAACCGCGGGGACAGGGGGATACGAGCAGTACTTC. Residues: CASSLTAGTGGYEQYF.

This clonotype was counted a few times. This rearrangement joins TRBV12-3 or TRBV12-4 to TRBJ2-5; 11 positions match TRBD2. The length of the CDR3 is 14 residues. V gave up 4 bases and J gave up 3 bases; unmatched junction bases: 1. CDR3 sequence (DNA): TGTGCCAGCAGTTCGACTAGCGGGGAAGAGACCCAGTACTTC. Protein product: CASSSTSGEETQYF.

This clonotype was detected a few times. This chain links TRBV5-5 with TRBJ2-7; possible D gene TRBD2, 5 bases. The CDR3 is 15 residues long. In germline, CDR1 is SGHKS, CDR2 YYEKEE (reference sequence). The germline V and J ends were trimmed by 2 bases and 0 bases, with 12 bases remaining between them. The DNA for the CDR3 is TGTGCCAGCAGCTTTGGACTTACGAACTCCTACGAGCAGTACTTC. It encodes CASSFGLTNSYEQYF.

This chain uses TRBV4-1 with TRBJ1-2; no firm D call. Germline CDR1 and CDR2: MGHRA and YSYEKL. The V end was cut by 0 bases, the J end by 3 bases, with 11 bases between. The CDR3 contains 15 residues. The CDR3 region has the DNA TGCGCCAGCAGCCAAGACCCCGTAGTTCACTATGGCTACACCTTC. This gives the protein CASSQDPVVHYGYTF.

The rearrangement links TRBV12-3 or TRBV12-4 to TRBJ1-5; D may be TRBD1 (6 bases). There are 16 residues in the CDR3. The ends were cut back, 3 bases at V and 0 bases at J, with 12 bases in the middle. The chain's CDR3 is CASSFEAGDSNQPQHF. As DNA, the CDR3 is TGTGCCAGCAGTTTCGAGGCAGGGGATAGCAATCAGCCCCAGCATTTT.

This chain uses TRBV5-1 with TRBJ2-3; 10 nucleotides align to TRBD2. There are 18 residues in the CDR3. Looked up from germline, CDR1 is SGHRS and CDR2 is YFSETQ. V lost 3 bases to trimming and J lost 1 base; unmatched junction nucleotides: 11. CDR3 amino acids: CASSSLGDLAGGTDTQYF. For the CDR3, the DNA is TGCGCCAGCAGCTCCCTAGGGGATCTAGCGGGGGGCACAGATACGCAGTATTTT.

This clonotype was seen a handful of times. This chain connects TRBV12-3 or TRBV12-4 to TRBJ1-5; perhaps TRBD1 as D (6 bases). This CDR3 has 14 amino acids. Trimming pared 3 bases from V and 3 bases from J, leaving 9 bases between. The DNA for the CDR3 is TGTGCCAGCAGTTTGGGGACACCCAATCAGCCCCAGCATTTT. Its translation is CASSLGTPNQPQHF.

The chain has TRBV15 and TRBJ2-3; 12 nucleotides match TRBD1. This CDR3 is 17 amino acids long. Losses at the gene ends were 2 bases for V and 5 bases for J; bases not matched to a gene: 8. Germline lookup yields CDR1 LNHNV and CDR2 YYDKDF (reference sequence). CDR3 nucleotides: TGTGCCACCAGCAGAAGACCGGGACAGGGGGCAGAAGATACGCAGTATTTT. Its protein product is CATSRRPGQGAEDTQYF.

The table lists this clonotype with a few counts. The genes are TRBV9 and TRBJ2-1, with 8 bases fitting TRBD2. The trim removed 4 bases at V and 5 bases at J, leaving 11 bases unmatched. The germline gives CDR1 SGDLS, CDR2 YYNGEE. This CDR3 has 16 residues. The CDR3, as DNA: TGTGCCAGCAGCCACCGCGTCCGGGGGGGGAACAATGAGCAGTTCTTC. Translated: CASSHRVRGGNNEQFF.

This chain connects TRBV6-2 or TRBV6-3 to TRBJ2-3; 10 nucleotides align to TRBD2. The germline CDR1 and CDR2 sequences are MNHEY and SVGEGT. V gave up 2 bases and J gave up 3 bases; unmatched junction bases: 14. CDR3 size: 19 residues. The CDR3 DNA follows: TGTGCCAGCAGTTACGAGGCCTCTAGCGGGAGACCCACTACAGATACGCAGTATTTT. Translation: CASSYEASSGRPTTDTQYF.

This sequence joins TRBV14 and TRBJ2-4; no definite D call. Trimming left V 1 base short and J 0 bases short, with 16 bases between. Germline lookup yields CDR1 SGHDN and CDR2 FVKESK. CDR3 size: 18 residues. The CDR3 nucleotides read TGTGCCAGCAGCCAAGGTGGGATTATCTCCCGAGCCAAAAACATTCAGTACTTC. This translates into CASSQGGIISRAKNIQYF.

This clonotype occurred a few times. The chain couples TRBV12-3 or TRBV12-4 to TRBJ1-2; 7 bases fit TRBD1. With 6 bases clipped from V and 7 bases from J, the junction kept 8 bases outside the gene matches. The CDR3 is 13 residues long. The CDR3 sequence is CASRRQGGGGYTF. CDR3 DNA sequence: TGTGCCAGCAGACGACAGGGAGGAGGTGGCTACACCTTC.

V gene TRBV15 combines with J gene TRBJ2-3; D call uncertain. The CDR3 consists of 14 residues. Germline CDR1 is LNHNV and CDR2 is YYDKDF (reference sequence). With 4 bases removed from V and 3 bases from J, the gap between germline ends came to 11 bases. The CDR3 region has the DNA TGTGCCACCAGCATCAAGGTTATAACAGATACGCAGTATTTT. Protein sequence: CATSIKVITDTQYF.

This clonotype was detected only a few times. The chain uses TRBV29-1 and TRBJ2-5; possibly TRBD1 for D (6 bases). The CDR3 sequence is 15 residues long. Germline CDR1 SQVTM, CDR2 ANQGSEA. V lost 4 bases, J lost 2 bases, and 17 bases lay in between. The CDR3 is CSVATRQAVQETQYF. The DNA for the CDR3 is TGCAGCGTTGCTACTCGACAGGCAGTTCAAGAGACCCAGTACTTC.